The sequence of this TCR beta chain was determined in a study of persistence of HIV-infected CD4 T cells. Comment on this clone: What it recognizes is unknown.

An overlapping HIV-1 Gag peptide pool stimulated these cells at roughly 1 ug/peptide/mL. Memory cells lacking CD40L and CD69 with high CD45RO were sorted. Before stimulation, PBMCs underwent CD8+ T cell depletion. The immunoSEQ assay was version 4, run in survey mode. Assay used: immunoSEQ multiplex PCR; TCRdb lists only in-frame clones, some missing. Among about 40,000 clones listed, around 78% were seen once. In germline, CDR1 is LNHDA, CDR2 SQIVND (reference sequence). Germline trimming cut 2 bases from V and 2 bases from J; bases unmatched to any gene: 6. The CDR3 has 16 residues. V is TRBV19 and J is TRBJ1-5, with 7 bases identical to TRBD1. This receptor was identified in an adult man with HIV who was CMV-seropositive. The sequenced sample was CD4+ T cells sorted from PBMCs after roughly 18-hour stimulation, obtained from a patient who received antiretroviral therapy. CDR3 sequence: CASSIPLTGGNQPQHF. The DNA of the CDR3 is TGTGCCAGTAGTATACCCTTAACAGGGGGCAATCAGCCCCAGCATTTT. The whole variable domain, remainder taken from reference TRBV19 and TRBJ1-5, is DGGITQSPKYLFRKEGQNVTLSCEQNLNHDAMYWYRQDPGQGLRLIYYSQIVNDFQKGDIAEGYSVSREKKESFPLTVTSAQKNPTAFYLCASSIPLTGGNQPQHFGDGTRLSIL.